The rows below give T cell receptor beta chains drawn from one sample of a study of T cell responses to AZD1222 COVID-19 vaccine. TCRdb keeps only in-frame clones here, not all; method: immunoSEQ multiplex PCR. Of 150,000 to 160,000 clones listed, about 92% are singletons. The specimen comprised peripheral blood, sampled on day 0 of AZD1222 vaccination. Source of these receptors: an adult in good health. Each CDR3 is given with its conserved first and last residue. Each record gives: D gene, J gene, clone size, V gene, CDR3 DNA, CDR3 protein. D genes are given only for firm matches. The size of a clone is reported for some rows only, either as once, few or many, or as a class for expanded clones.

NA	TRBJ2-3	NA	TRBV5-1	TGCGCCAGCAGCTTGGGGGGGGCCTCTGGAGATACGCAGTATTTT	CASSLGGASGDTQYF
TRBD1	TRBJ1-1	NA	TRBV7-9	TGTGCCAGCAGCTCCCCTACCGGGACAGCGGGCACTGAAGCTTTCTTT	CASSSPTGTAGTEAFF
TRBD2	TRBJ2-3	few	TRBV7-9	TGTGCCAGCAGCATTCAAAGCGGGGGGGCTTTT	CASSIQSGGAF
NA	TRBJ1-5	NA	TRBV7-2	TGTGCCAGCAGCTTATTCGGGCAGGGTGGCAATCAGCCCCAGCATTTT	CASSLFGQGGNQPQHF
NA	TRBJ2-3	NA	TRBV19	TGTGCCAGTAGTACAGTACAGGGTACAGATACGCAGTATTTT	CASSTVQGTDTQYF
NA	TRBJ1-6	NA	TRBV10-3	TGTGCCATCAGTGAGTCGATCGAACCCCTCCACTTT	CAISESIEPLHF
TRBD2	TRBJ2-4	NA	TRBV19	TGTGCCAGTAGTACCAGGGGCGATTCGGCGGGGGGGCCAAGGGACATTCAGTACTTC	CASSTRGDSAGGPRDIQYF
NA	TRBJ1-6	NA	TRBV27	TGTGCCAGCAGTTTGTTGTCAGGGAGGGCTAATTCACCCCTCCACTTT	CASSLLSGRANSPLHF
NA	TRBJ2-7	NA	TRBV28	TGTGCCAGCAGTGCCTCTCCAGGGGCTAGGGGGGCCTACGAGCAGTACTTC	CASSASPGARGAYEQYF
NA	TRBJ2-2	NA	TRBV12-3/TRBV12-4	TGTGCCAGCAGTAAACTAGGGACCGGGGAGCTGTTTTTT	CASSKLGTGELFF
TRBD1	TRBJ1-1	NA	TRBV7-3	TGTGCCAGCAGCCAAGGGGGCAGAGCTTTCTTT	CASSQGGRAFF
NA	TRBJ1-4	NA	TRBV18	TGTGCCAGCTCACCTGACCCTCAGGGGGAAAAACTGTTTTTT	CASSPDPQGEKLFF
NA	TRBJ1-5	NA	TRBV7-9	TGTGCCAGCAGCAGCGAGGGGAGCAATCAGCCCCAGCATTTT	CASSSEGSNQPQHF
NA	TRBJ1-6	NA	TRBV11-2	TGTGCCAGCAGCTTAGAGGCGGGGACGACCTATAATTCACCCCTCCACTTT	CASSLEAGTTYNSPLHF
TRBD2	TRBJ2-1	NA	TRBV19	TGTGCCAGTAGCAAACCGGGGGGACCTAGCTCCTACAATGAGCAGTTCTTC	CASSKPGGPSSYNEQFF
NA	TRBJ1-1	NA	TRBV7-8	TGTGCCAGCAGCTGGGGGGACGTCGCGTCGACTGAAGCTTTCTTT	CASSWGDVASTEAFF
NA	TRBJ1-4	NA	TRBV7-9	TGTGCCAGCAGGGAGACAGAGAATGAAAAACTGTTTTTT	CASRETENEKLFF
TRBD1	TRBJ1-5	NA	TRBV18	TGTGCCAGCTCACCTAGACAGGGGGGCAATCAGCCCCAGCATTTT	CASSPRQGGNQPQHF
NA	TRBJ1-1	NA	TRBV7-9	TGTGCCAGCAGCCTCCCCGTGGTCCGGAACCGGGGCACTGAAGCTTTCTTT	CASSLPVVRNRGTEAFF
NA	TRBJ2-1	once	TRBV19	TGTGCCAGTAGTATAGGTAGTAGCGCCCCTTCCTACAATGAGCAGTTCTTC	CASSIGSSAPSYNEQFF
TRBD1	TRBJ1-2	once	TRBV3-1/TRBV3-2	TGTGCCAGCAGCCAAGATACCCCAGGGACAGTCCCAAAGAAAGGCTACACCTTC	CASSQDTPGTVPKKGYTF
NA	TRBJ1-1	NA	TRBV7-3	TGTGCCAGCAGCTCCAGGGGACGGACTGAAGCTTTCTTT	CASSSRGRTEAFF
NA	TRBJ2-6	NA	TRBV18	TGTGCCAGCTCACCCCCAACTACTCGCTCTGGGGCCAACGTCCTGACTTTC	CASSPPTTRSGANVLTF
TRBD2	TRBJ2-1	NA	TRBV10-3	TGTGCCATCAAGAGTAGCGGGACCTACAATGAGCAGTTCTTC	CAIKSSGTYNEQFF
NA	TRBJ1-2	NA	TRBV7-4	TGTGCCAGCAGCCGGGAAACTACCACTAACTATGGCTACACCTTC	CASSRETTTNYGYTF
NA	TRBJ2-7	NA	TRBV2	TGTGCCAGCAAAGAAGTGCTCCGGGCCTACGAGCAGTACTTC	CASKEVLRAYEQYF
TRBD2	TRBJ2-1	NA	TRBV11-2	TGTGCCAGCAGCTTAGAGCTGTGGGGGGGACGAGGTGAGCAGTTCTTC	CASSLELWGGRGEQFF
TRBD1	TRBJ1-3	NA	TRBV6-5	TGTGCCGGCCGGACAGGCCCGAACTCTGGAAACACCATATATTTT	CAGRTGPNSGNTIYF
NA	TRBJ1-1	NA	TRBV10-1	TGCGCCAGCAGTGAATCCCAACTAGGAGGAGCTTTCTTT	CASSESQLGGAFF
TRBD1	TRBJ1-5	once	TRBV7-8	TGTGCCAGCAGCTTAGCGGGGACAGGCAATCAGCCCCAGCATTTT	CASSLAGTGNQPQHF
NA	TRBJ1-6	NA	TRBV30	TGTGCCTGGATGCCCGGGAGAGCTGATTCACCCCTCCACTTT	CAWMPGRADSPLHF
NA	TRBJ1-1	NA	TRBV28	TGTGCCAGCAGTTTATCGACCTCGGGGTGGACTAACACTGAAGCTTTCTTT	CASSLSTSGWTNTEAFF
NA	TRBJ2-3	NA	TRBV3-1/TRBV3-2	TGTGCCAGCAGCCTTGGACGGGCTAGCACAGATACGCAGTATTTT	CASSLGRASTDTQYF
TRBD1	TRBJ1-6	NA	TRBV4-1	TGCGCCAGCAGCCAAGTCGGGACAGGCATTCTTTCCCTCCACTTT	CASSQVGTGILSLHF
TRBD1	TRBJ1-1	once	TRBV5-1	TGCGCCAGCAGCTCGGACAGGGCCACTGAAGCTTTCTTT	CASSSDRATEAFF
NA	TRBJ1-3	NA	TRBV7-2	TGTGCCAGCAGCACGGGCTCTGGAAACACCATATATTTT	CASSTGSGNTIYF
TRBD2	TRBJ2-3	NA	TRBV6-4	TGTGCCAGCAGTGAACTTGCCCTAGCGGGGCGCACAGATACGCAGTATTTT	CASSELALAGRTDTQYF
NA	TRBJ1-2	NA	TRBV4-3	TGCGCCAGCAGCTGGACAACAGGGACTGCGGACTATGGCTACACCTTC	CASSWTTGTADYGYTF
NA	TRBJ1-2	NA	TRBV27	TGTGCCAGCAGTTTATATTGGGGGCCAACATATGGCTACACCTTC	CASSLYWGPTYGYTF
NA	TRBJ2-3	NA	TRBV27	TGTGCCAGCAGCGGAAGAGATACGCAGTATTTT	CASSGRDTQYF
NA	TRBJ1-5	NA	TRBV30	TGTGCCGCCGGGGATAGCAATCAGCCCCAGCATTTT	CAAGDSNQPQHF